Each of the 26 T cell receptor beta chains below was sequenced from the same sample in a study of blood T cell repertoires in COVID-19. TCRdb keeps only in-frame clones here, not all; method: immunoSEQ multiplex PCR. The sample has about 110,000 clones, 80% to 90% seen once. Sequenced: peripheral blood. The receptors originated from a human donor in a cohort sampled during active COVID-19.

The gene calls are TRBV19 and TRBJ1-1; 9 nucleotides align to TRBD1. Per the germline V gene, CDR1 is LNHDA and CDR2 is SQIVND (reference sequence). The CDR3 is 13 residues long. Trimming cost V 10 bases and J 1 base; bases outside gene matches: 4. The chain's CDR3 is CATRTGANTEAFF. CDR3 nucleotides: TGTGCCACTCGGACAGGGGCGAACACTGAAGCTTTCTTT.

The rearrangement joins TRBV4-1 to TRBJ2-7, with D possibly matching TRBD2 (6 bases). V lost 4 bases and J 4 bases, leaving 17 bases between the germline ends. CDR3 length: 15 residues. Germline CDR1 reads MGHRA; CDR2 reads YSYEKL. The CDR3 region is CASSPYPDYPYEQYF. As DNA, the CDR3 is TGCGCCAGCAGCCCTTACCCGGACTATCCTTACGAGCAGTACTTC.

This clone was seen a few times. The chain couples TRBV28 to TRBJ1-2; D gene ambiguous. Deletions cut 8 bases from V and 0 bases from J, with 13 bases between. The CDR3 length is 14 residues. Germline V gives CDR1 MDHEN, CDR2 SYDVKM. DNA of the CDR3: TGTGCCAGCGGATTCCTAGGATCTAACTATGGCTACACCTTC. Amino acids: CASGFLGSNYGYTF.

This chain connects TRBV7-9 to TRBJ1-6; 8 positions agree with TRBD1. The J segment lost 9 bases and the V segment lost 5 bases, leaving 6 bases of the junction unmatched. Germline V gene data show CDR1 as SEHNR and CDR2 as FQNEAQ (reference sequence). This CDR3 contains 14 residues. In DNA form, the CDR3 reads TGTGCCAGCAGCCTCAACAGGGGGGCTTCACCCCTCCACTTT. Translating it yields CASSLNRGASPLHF. The whole variable domain, remainder taken from reference TRBV7-9 and TRBJ1-6, is DTGVSQNPRHKITKRGQNVTFRCDPISEHNRLYWYRQTLGQGPEFLTYFQNEAQLEKSRLLSDRFSAERPKGSFSTLEIQRTEQGDSAMYLCASSLNRGASPLHFGNGTRLTVT.

This CDR3 reads CASSGGGEQFF. The CDR3 DNA follows: TGTGCCAGCAGCGGCGGAGGTGAGCAGTTCTTC. V gene TRBV11-3 combines with J gene TRBJ2-1, with D possibly TRBD2 on 5 matching bases. Trimming took off 5 bases at V and 9 bases at J, with 8 bases between the two ends. Germline values: CDR1 SGHNT, CDR2 YENEEA. This CDR3 is 11 amino acids long.

The rearrangement joins TRBV7-2 to TRBJ1-1, with D possibly being TRBD1 (5 bases). Germline V gives CDR1 SGHTA, CDR2 FQGNSA. The CDR3 is 14 amino acids. With 5 bases removed from V and 4 bases from J, the gap between germline ends came to 14 bases. CDR3 bases: TGTGCCAGCAGCCCAGGGACTGTATCCACTGAAGCTTTCTTT. It encodes CASSPGTVSTEAFF. The whole variable domain, remainder taken from reference TRBV7-2 and TRBJ1-1, is GAGVSQSPSNKVTEKGKDVELRCDPISGHTALYWYRQSLGQGLEFLIYFQGNSAPDKSGLPSDRFSAERTGGSVSTLTIQRTQQEDSAVYLCASSPGTVSTEAFFGQGTRLTVV.

The V and J genes are TRBV5-1 and TRBJ1-3, with 7 nucleotides matching TRBD1. The CDR3 extends over 16 amino acids. The V segment lost 4 bases and the J segment 0 bases; nucleotides outside the gene matches: 7. In germline, CDR1 is SGHRS, CDR2 YFSETQ. CDR3 residues: CASSHRQGLSGNTIYF. CDR3 DNA sequence: TGCGCCAGCAGCCACCGACAGGGCCTCTCTGGAAACACCATATATTTT.

This clone was seen a few times. The chain recombines TRBV11-2 with TRBJ1-3; no reliable D call. CDR3 size: 14 residues. Germline loops: CDR1 SGHAT, CDR2 FQNNGV. The V gene lost 6 bases and the J gene lost 2 bases, with 11 bases spanning the gap. The CDR3 loop reads CASRAPRAGNTIYF. CDR3 in DNA: TGTGCCAGCAGAGCTCCCCGGGCTGGAAACACCATATATTTT.

The chain joins TRBV6-5 to TRBJ1-1; a weak D match, TRBD1 (5 bases). V gave up 4 bases and J gave up 9 bases, with 12 bases separating them. The CDR3 is made up of 12 amino acids. The germline V gene encodes CDR1 MNHEY and CDR2 SVGAGI. CDR3 in DNA: TGTGCCAGCAGTTTATCCGGGGGTAAAGCTTTCTTT. This sequence encodes CASSLSGGKAFF.

The chain joins TRBV14 to TRBJ1-1, with 7 positions matching TRBD1. Germline CDR1 reads SGHDN; CDR2 reads FVKESK. J lost 1 base, V lost 0 bases, and 8 bases had no gene match. The CDR3 runs 17 residues. CDR3 protein: CASSQDITGARNTEAFF. Here the CDR3 DNA reads TGTGCCAGCAGCCAAGATATAACAGGGGCGCGGAACACTGAAGCTTTCTTT.

V is TRBV7-8 and J is TRBJ1-2; D uncertain. V lost 2 bases to trimming and J lost 7 bases, with 8 bases between them. Germline V gives CDR1 SGHVS, CDR2 FQNEAQ. CDR3 length: 12 residues. The CDR3 loop is CASSLLERGYTF. The CDR3 region has the DNA TGTGCCAGCAGCTTATTGGAGCGTGGCTACACCTTC.

The rearrangement links TRBV7-9 to TRBJ1-5, with a tentative D call TRBD1 (6 bases). The V end lost 2 bases, the J end lost 0 bases, and 11 bases lay between the germline ends. In germline, CDR1 is SEHNR, CDR2 FQNEAQ (reference sequence). The CDR3 totals 16 residues. The CDR3 is CASSLSRGYSNQPQHF. CDR3 DNA sequence: TGTGCCAGCAGCTTATCCAGGGGTTATAGCAATCAGCCCCAGCATTTT.

This chain uses TRBV19 with TRBJ2-7, with D perhaps TRBD1 (5 bases). V lost 3 bases, J lost 1 base, and 10 bases lay in between. Germline-derived CDR1 and CDR2 are LNHDA and SQIVND (reference sequence). There are 14 residues in the CDR3. CDR3 residues: CASSIMTASYEQYF. The CDR3 DNA reads as TGTGCCAGTAGTATTATGACAGCTTCCTACGAGCAGTACTTC.

The chain is built from TRBV29-1 and TRBJ1-4; TRBD1 agrees at 8 bases. J was trimmed by 8 bases and V by 6 bases; bases with no gene match: 8. The CDR3 runs to 13 residues. Germline CDR1 and CDR2: SQVTM and ANQGSEA. The CDR3 coding sequence is TGCAGCGTGTGGACAGGGAGGGACGAAAAACTGTTTTTT. The encoded protein is CSVWTGRDEKLFF.

The chain couples TRBV7-6 to TRBJ1-1; possible D gene TRBD1, 5 bases. CDR1 is SGHVS and CDR2 is FNYEAQ in the germline V gene. V was trimmed by 4 bases and J by 0 bases, leaving 27 bases between them. The CDR3 is made up of 20 amino acids. The CDR3 spells CASSSTGTFLQGAMNTEAFF. CDR3 coding DNA: TGTGCCAGCAGCTCCACCGGGACTTTCCTACAAGGGGCTATGAACACTGAAGCTTTCTTT. Filled out from reference TRBV7-6 and TRBJ1-1, the complete variable domain reads GAGVSQSPRYKVTKRGQDVALRCDPISGHVSLYWYRQALGQGPEFLTYFNYEAQQDKSGLPNDRFSAERPEGSISTLTIQRTEQRDSAMYRCASSSTGTFLQGAMNTEAFFGQGTRLTVV.

This clone was observed once. CDR3 DNA sequence: TGTGCCAGCACAAACGGGATAGGTGGAAACACCATATATTTT. The encoded protein is CASTNGIGGNTIYF. The chain uses TRBV19 and TRBJ1-3; D uncertain. Trimming cost V 9 bases and J 3 bases, with 15 bases left between them. CDR3 length: 14 amino acids. CDR1 LNHDA and CDR2 SQIVND come from the germline V gene (reference sequence). The variable domain in full, with the rest retrieved from reference TRBV19 and TRBJ1-3, is DGGITQSPKYLFRKEGQNVTLSCEQNLNHDAMYWYRQDPGQGLRLIYYSQIVNDFQKGDIAEGYSVSREKKESFPLTVTSAQKNPTAFYLCASTNGIGGNTIYFGEGSWLTVV.

The chain recombines TRBV7-8 with TRBJ2-3, with 11 bases that match TRBD2. Germline V gene data show CDR1 as SGHVS and CDR2 as FQNEAQ. The J segment lost 2 bases and the V segment lost 5 bases, leaving 6 bases of the junction unmatched. This CDR3 is 16 amino acids long. The CDR3 DNA is TGTGCCAGCAGCGACAAGACTAGCGGGGACACAGATACGCAGTATTTT. Protein product: CASSDKTSGDTDTQYF.

This clone appeared a single time. This sequence joins TRBV9 and TRBJ2-7, with 9 bases lining up with TRBD2. Germline trimming cut 4 bases from V and 4 bases from J; bases unmatched to any gene: 12. The V gene's germline CDR1 is SGDLS and CDR2 YYNGEE. The CDR3 contains 16 residues. The CDR3 DNA reads TGTGCCAGCAGCCCCACGATGCGGGAGGGCCGGTACGAGCAGTACTTC. This gives the protein CASSPTMREGRYEQYF.

The rearrangement links TRBV12-2 to TRBJ2-7; TRBD2 was called by the table and not checked on the DNA. TRBV12-2 is a documented pseudogene. The CDR3 consists of 21 residues. This CDR3 is CASRFTPRPGLAGISFDEQYF. CDR3 coding DNA: TGTGCAAGTCGCTTTACCCCAAGACCGGGACTAGCGGGAATCTCCTTTGACGAGCAGTACTTC.

The chain carries TRBV27 and TRBJ2-1, with TRBD1 matching over 7 bases. V dropped 6 bases and J dropped 6; count of bases not matched to a gene: 8. The CDR3 has 14 amino acids. CDR1 and CDR2 (germline): MNHEY, SMNVEV (reference sequence). The CDR3 is CASRATPGGNEQFF. CDR3 sequence (DNA): TGTGCCAGCAGAGCCACCCCAGGGGGCAATGAGCAGTTCTTC.

The chain carries TRBV27 and TRBJ2-7; 7 nucleotides match TRBD2. CDR1 and CDR2 from the germline V gene are MNHEY and SMNVEV (reference sequence). The CDR3 contains 14 residues. The V and J ends lost 2 bases and 7 bases, in that order; junction bases with no gene match: 8. The CDR3 loop reads CASSLVAGVEEQYF. The CDR3 DNA sequence: TGTGCCAGCAGTTTAGTCGCGGGAGTGGAAGAGCAGTACTTC.

The chain combines TRBV5-1 with TRBJ2-7, with D perhaps matching TRBD1 (6 bases). This CDR3 spans 13 amino acids. V dropped 8 bases and J dropped 5 bases, with 17 bases sitting between them. Germline assignment: CDR1 SGHRS and CDR2 YFSETQ. CDR3 DNA: TGCGCCAGTTCCCAGGGGTTCAGCGACGAGCAGTACTTC. It yields the protein CASSQGFSDEQYF.

V and J are TRBV7-8 and TRBJ2-5; TRBD2 matches at 8 bases. The trim removed 1 base at V and 7 bases at J, leaving 8 bases unmatched. Germline CDR1 reads SGHVS; CDR2 reads FQNEAQ. The CDR3 loop spans 15 amino acids. This CDR3 reads CASSLEGLERGTQYF. CDR3 sequence (DNA): TGTGCCAGCAGCTTAGAGGGACTAGAGAGGGGGACCCAGTACTTC.

The J gene is TRBJ1-5, the V gene TRBV6-5; a weak D match, TRBD1 (6 bases). Germline CDR1 MNHEY, CDR2 SVGAGI. The CDR3 is made up of 12 amino acids. The V and J ends lost 9 bases and 3 bases respectively, with 9 bases between them. CDR3 region: CASGQYNQPQHF. CDR3 bases: TGTGCCAGTGGACAGTACAATCAGCCCCAGCATTTT.

This clone was observed a single time. The chain recombines TRBV5-8 with TRBJ2-5; unclear D gene. The ends were cut back, 0 bases at V and 5 bases at J, with 11 bases in the middle. CDR3 length: 14 residues. Germline V lookup: CDR1 SGHTS, CDR2 YDEGEE. The CDR3 is CASSLASTRETQYF. Here the CDR3 DNA reads TGTGCCAGCAGCTTGGCCTCGACACGGGAGACCCAGTACTTC.

This chain uses TRBV4-2 with TRBJ1-1; no reliable D call. The V end was cut by 1 base, the J end by 3 bases, with 9 bases between. From germline, CDR1 is LGHNA and CDR2 YNFKEQ. This CDR3 is 14 amino acids long. Written as DNA, the CDR3 is TGTGCCAGCAGCCAAGGCAGGACTGACACTGAAGCTTTCTTT. Protein sequence: CASSQGRTDTEAFF.